The 26 T cell receptor beta chains below all came from one sample that was sequenced in a study of T cell responses to AZD1222 COVID-19 vaccine. Libraries were prepared by immunoSEQ multiplex PCR; TCRdb keeps only in-frame clonotypes and omits some of them. The sample lists about 160,000 clones, approximately 92% seen once, with about 3.6% in the top ten. The sample in question was peripheral blood, obtained 28 days after the second AZD1222 dose. Every receptor here comes from an adult who received the AZD1222 COVID-19 vaccine.

The chain recombines TRBV6-2 or TRBV6-3 with TRBJ1-1; a weak D match, TRBD1 (6 bases). Germline CDR1 is MNHEY and CDR2 is SVGEGT. The CDR3 runs to 12 residues. V was trimmed by 6 bases and J by 1 base, leaving 6 bases between them. This CDR3 is CASSRGNTEAFF. In DNA, the CDR3 is TGTGCCAGCAGCAGGGGGAACACTGAAGCTTTCTTT.

This clone was detected only once. J is TRBJ2-7 and V is TRBV6-5; no definite D call. The germline V gene encodes CDR1 MNHEY and CDR2 SVGAGI. V lost 0 bases, J lost 3 bases, and 9 bases lay in between. The CDR3 covers 14 residues. CDR3 in amino acids: CASSYSPDGYEQYF. Here the CDR3 DNA reads TGTGCCAGCAGTTACTCCCCCGATGGCTACGAGCAGTACTTC.

The rearrangement joins TRBV5-1 to TRBJ2-1; 9 bases agree with TRBD2. V shed 3 bases and J 11 bases; nucleotides not matched to a gene: 15. CDR1 SGHRS and CDR2 YFSETQ come from the germline V gene. There are 16 residues in the CDR3. Written as DNA, the CDR3 is TGCGCCAGCAGCTCTACAATCCTAGCGGGATATCGGAAGCAGTTCTTC. Translated, it gives CASSSTILAGYRKQFF.

V is TRBV7-2 and J is TRBJ1-4; 8 bases map to TRBD1. The CDR3 extends over 18 amino acids. Trimming cost V 4 bases and J 0 bases; bases outside gene matches: 10. Germline values: CDR1 SGHTA, CDR2 FQGNSA. The CDR3 DNA reads TGTGCCAGCAGCTCCGGACAGGGAAGAATCCCAACTAATGAAAAACTGTTTTTT. It translates to CASSSGQGRIPTNEKLFF.

The CDR3 sequence: CASSPGQDSGNTIYF. CDR3 in DNA: TGTGCCAGCTCACCCGGACAGGACTCTGGAAACACCATATATTTT. This chain joins TRBV18 and TRBJ1-3; TRBD1 agrees at 7 bases. CDR3 length equals 15 residues. The germline gives CDR1 KGHSH, CDR2 LQKENI. V shed 3 bases, J shed 0 bases, and the junction held 2 bases outside the gene matches.

V and J are TRBV5-3 and TRBJ1-2; D is unresolved. TRBV5-3 belongs to the ORF category, with a function that is uncertain. The CDR3 extends over 15 amino acids. The ends were cut back, 3 bases at V and 0 bases at J, with 12 bases in the middle. The CDR3 DNA reads as TGTGCCAGAAGCTGGGGTGAAGCCACTAACTATGGCTACACCTTC. Amino acid sequence: CARSWGEATNYGYTF.

This clone has a single count. The V and J genes are TRBV6-5 and TRBJ2-7, with TRBD2 matching over 7 bases. V was clipped by 4 bases and J by 3 bases; unmatched bases: 9. Looked up from germline, CDR1 is MNHEY and CDR2 is SVGAGI. The CDR3 spans 15 residues. In DNA, the CDR3 is TGTGCCAGCAGTTCCCCCTCAGGGACTAACTACGAGCAGTACTTC. This gives the protein CASSSPSGTNYEQYF.

This clone was observed once. This chain uses TRBV5-1 with TRBJ2-1; 10 nucleotides match TRBD1. The V gene's germline CDR1 is SGHRS and CDR2 YFSETQ. J gave up 5 bases and V 3 bases, and 11 bases lay outside the gene matches. CDR3 size: 17 residues. The CDR3 sequence: CASSSTTGGLLDNEQFF. The CDR3 nucleotides are TGCGCCAGCAGCTCGACGACAGGGGGCCTCTTAGACAATGAGCAGTTCTTC.

The chain has TRBV5-1 and TRBJ1-1; TRBD1 matches 10 bases. V lost 3 bases to trimming and J lost 1 base; unmatched junction nucleotides: 15. The V gene's germline CDR1 is SGHRS and CDR2 YFSETQ. The CDR3 extends over 19 amino acids. This CDR3 is CASSYRIPGQGTPNTEAFF. CDR3 sequence (DNA): TGCGCCAGCAGCTACCGGATCCCGGGACAGGGGACACCGAACACTGAAGCTTTCTTT.

This chain joins TRBV5-4 and TRBJ2-2; no firm D call. The V end was cut by 4 bases, the J end by 2 bases, with 9 bases between. The CDR3 runs 14 residues. From germline, CDR1 is SGHNT and CDR2 YYREEE (reference sequence). CDR3 sequence reads: CASSLYSNTGELFF. The CDR3 bases are TGTGCCAGCAGCCTTTATAGTAACACCGGGGAGCTGTTTTTT.

This clone was picked up a small number of times. The rearrangement uses TRBV3-1 (or the pseudogene TRBV3-2) and TRBJ1-3; TRBD1 matches at 7 bases. The V gene's germline CDR1 is LGHDT and CDR2 YNNKEL (reference sequence). This CDR3 comprises 14 residues. V shed 4 bases, J shed 3 bases, and the junction held 3 bases outside the gene matches. DNA for the CDR3: TGTGCCAGCAGCCTTACAGGGGATGGAAACACCATATATTTT. This sequence encodes CASSLTGDGNTIYF.

The chain links TRBV10-3 to TRBJ1-4; no definite D call. Trimming shortened V by 3 bases and J by 2 bases, and 7 bases separated the two germline ends. CDR3 length: 14 residues. CDR1 is ENHRY and CDR2 is SYGVKD in the germline V gene. The CDR3 DNA is TGTGCCATCAGTGACGCGTCCACTAATGAAAAACTGTTTTTT. This translates into CAISDASTNEKLFF.

This chain links TRBV3-1 (or the pseudogene TRBV3-2) with TRBJ2-7, with a tentative D call TRBD1 (5 bases). V lost 4 bases and J lost 3, with 10 bases in between. Germline V gene sequence: CDR1 LGHDT, CDR2 YNNKEL (reference sequence). The CDR3 has 13 residues. The CDR3 spells CASSLVGHYEQYF. In DNA form, the CDR3 reads TGTGCCAGCAGCCTTGTTGGACACTACGAGCAGTACTTC.

The chain carries TRBV28 and TRBJ2-7; 9 nucleotides agree with TRBD1. The CDR3 is made up of 13 amino acids. CDR1 MDHEN and CDR2 SYDVKM come from the germline V gene. V gave up 4 bases and J gave up 4 bases; unmatched junction bases: 2. As DNA, the CDR3 is TGTGCCAGCAGTTCCGGACAGGGGTACGAGCAGTACTTC. This sequence encodes CASSSGQGYEQYF.

The chain employs TRBV5-1 and TRBJ2-1; TRBD2 matches 7 bases. This CDR3 comprises 16 residues. Germline lookup yields CDR1 SGHRS and CDR2 YFSETQ. V lost 7 bases and J lost 2; bases outside the gene matches: 12. The CDR3 here is CASQQTREGPYNEQFF. In nucleotides, the CDR3 is TGCGCCAGCCAACAGACTAGGGAGGGCCCCTACAATGAGCAGTTCTTC.

The rearrangement joins TRBV28 to TRBJ1-5, with D uncertain. Germline loops: CDR1 MDHEN, CDR2 SYDVKM. This CDR3 spans 13 amino acids. Trimming removed 6 bases from V and 7 bases from J, with 13 bases in between. CDR3 protein: CASSRSLGQPQHF. Here the CDR3 DNA reads TGTGCCAGCAGCAGATCCCTAGGACAGCCCCAGCATTTT.

The chain recombines TRBV5-1 with TRBJ1-1, with a possible D match to TRBD1 (5 bases). This CDR3 is 13 amino acids long. Germline V lookup: CDR1 SGHRS, CDR2 YFSETQ. V lost 3 bases and J lost 6, with 12 bases in between. The chain's CDR3 is CASSSPGLAEAFF. In nucleotides, the CDR3 is TGCGCCAGCAGCTCTCCAGGGCTAGCTGAAGCTTTCTTT.

The rearrangement joins TRBV19 to TRBJ1-6; 7 bases line up with TRBD1. The V gene end was trimmed by 4 bases and the J gene end by 10 bases; junction bases not matched to a gene: 13. The germline gives CDR1 LNHDA, CDR2 SQIVND (reference sequence). The CDR3 totals 16 residues. CDR3 sequence: CASSNAGQTRASPLHF. CDR3 in DNA: TGTGCCAGTAGTAATGCGGGACAGACCCGCGCCTCACCCCTCCACTTT.

The J gene is TRBJ1-2, the V gene TRBV19; 7 positions match TRBD1. J gave up 1 base and V 6 bases, and 2 bases lay outside the gene matches. The CDR3 loop spans 13 amino acids. Germline-derived CDR1 and CDR2 are LNHDA and SQIVND (reference sequence). CDR3 sequence: CASSRDSNYGYTF. CDR3 in DNA: TGTGCCAGTAGCCGGGACAGTAACTATGGCTACACCTTC.

The genes are TRBV10-3 and TRBJ2-7; 7 nucleotides agree with TRBD1. The CDR3 is made up of 13 amino acids. The V gene end was trimmed by 9 bases and the J gene end by 0 bases; junction bases not matched to a gene: 5. In germline, CDR1 is ENHRY, CDR2 SYGVKD. The CDR3 region is CAIGTESSYEQYF. The CDR3 region has the DNA TGTGCCATAGGGACAGAGAGCTCCTACGAGCAGTACTTC.

This rearrangement joins TRBV27 to TRBJ1-4; the match to TRBD1 covers 9 bases. Losses at the gene ends were 8 bases for V and 0 bases for J; bases not matched to a gene: 10. The CDR3 has 17 amino acids. Looked up from germline, CDR1 is MNHEY and CDR2 is SMNVEV (reference sequence). The chain's CDR3 is CASRPRQGGATNEKLFF. For the CDR3, the DNA is TGTGCCAGCCGCCCCCGACAGGGGGGTGCAACTAATGAAAAACTGTTTTTT.

This rearrangement joins TRBV30 to TRBJ2-2; D gene ambiguous. V was shortened by 3 bases and J by 7 bases, with 9 bases between the two germline ends. This CDR3 region has 12 residues. Germline-derived CDR1 and CDR2 are GTSNPN and SVGIG (reference sequence). The CDR3: CAWRRTGGELFF. As DNA, the CDR3 is TGTGCCTGGAGGAGGACGGGCGGGGAGCTGTTTTTT.

The rearrangement links TRBV28 to TRBJ1-5; no reliable D call. V lost 5 bases and J 0 bases, leaving 8 bases between the germline ends. In germline, CDR1 is MDHEN, CDR2 SYDVKM. CDR3 length equals 14 residues. The CDR3 loop is CASSPGHSNQPQHF. CDR3 bases: TGTGCCAGCAGTCCGGGCCATAGCAATCAGCCCCAGCATTTT.

The V and J genes are TRBV30 and TRBJ2-1; D gene uncertain. V lost 0 bases, J lost 5 bases, and 14 bases lay in between. In germline, CDR1 is GTSNPN, CDR2 SVGIG (reference sequence). The CDR3 is made up of 15 amino acids. In DNA, the CDR3 is TGTGCCTGGAGTGTATTTGGAGTTGGGGACAATGAGCAGTTCTTC. It translates to CAWSVFGVGDNEQFF.

This clone has only one observation. The gene calls are TRBV5-4 and TRBJ2-1, with D hard to call. The CDR3 consists of 12 residues. In germline, CDR1 is SGHNT, CDR2 YYREEE (reference sequence). Trimming pared 6 bases from V and 9 bases from J, leaving 13 bases between. The CDR3 nucleotides read TGTGCCAGCAACGGGCCAGCAGGTGAGCAGTTCTTC. It codes for CASNGPAGEQFF. Looking up the rest from reference TRBV5-4 and TRBJ2-1 gives the full variable domain: ETGVTQSPTHLIKTRGQQVTLRCSSQSGHNTVSWYQQALGQGPQFIFQYYREEENGRGNFPPRFSGLQFPNYSSELNVNALELDDSALYLCASNGPAGEQFFGPGTRLTVL.

In DNA form, the CDR3 reads TGTGCCAGTAGTTCGAGACTAGCGGGTCCCTACGAGCAGTACTTC. This codes for CASSSRLAGPYEQYF. The rearrangement links TRBV19 to TRBJ2-7; 10 positions agree with TRBD2. The CDR3 sequence is 15 residues long. Germline V gene sequence: CDR1 LNHDA, CDR2 SQIVND (reference sequence). With V trimmed by 5 bases and J by 2 bases, 6 bases remained unmatched.